The 3 T cell receptor beta chains below were found in one sample sequenced in a study of response to subunit inactivated influenza vaccine. MiXCR, run by TCRdb on the RT-PCR reads, gives a single entry per CDR3 protein. The sample lists some 640,000 distinct CDR3 sequences, approximately 13% seen once, with approximately 7% in the top ten. The material sequenced was PBMCs from blood, taken 14 days before vaccination. The receptor source for this set is a man between 50 and 59 years old who received an inactivated influenza vaccine.

This clonotype has ten or more counts. This rearrangement joins TRBV10-3 to TRBJ2-2, with D possibly being TRBD1 or TRBD2 (6 bases each). V lost 6 bases and J 5 bases, leaving 7 bases between the germline ends. The germline CDR1 and CDR2 sequences are ENHRY and SYGVKD. The CDR3 extends over 12 amino acids. As DNA, the CDR3 is TGTGCCATCAGAGGGGGGACCGGGGAGCTGTTTTTT. Its translation is CAIRGGTGELFF.

V usage is TRBV12-3 or TRBV12-4 and J usage is TRBJ1-3; possible D gene TRBD1, 5 bases. The CDR3 covers 16 residues. Deletions cut 5 bases from V and 7 bases from J, with 21 bases between. CDR3: CASSPPLSGLGNTIYF. In nucleotides, the CDR3 is TGTGCCAGCAGTCCCCCCCTTTCGGGACTTGGGAACACCATATATTTT.

The chain carries TRBV18 and TRBJ2-7; the match to TRBD2 covers 8 bases. Germline V gene sequence: CDR1 KGHSH, CDR2 LQKENI. V shed 3 bases, J shed 5 bases, and the junction held 3 bases outside the gene matches. This CDR3 region has 13 residues. The CDR3: CASSPREGDEQYF. Written as DNA, the CDR3 is TGTGCCAGCTCACCCCGGGAGGGCGACGAGCAGTACTTC.